Listed here are 7 T cell receptor beta chains from one sample, sequenced in a study of T cells in Graves' hyperthyroidism and ophthalmopathy. From RNA transcripts, TCR beta CDR3 regions were amplified. A first-round RT-PCR of the TCR CDR3 used the HTBI primer set. One entry per CDR3 protein, called by TCRdb with MiXCR from the multiplex PCR reads. The sample carries a few hundred thousand distinct CDR3 sequences, around 14% recorded once. Material: blood. These receptors came from a woman aged 25 to 39 with Graves' hyperthyroidism.

The chain is built from TRBV28 and TRBJ2-3; perhaps TRBD1 as D (5 bases). CDR1 MDHEN and CDR2 SYDVKM come from the germline V gene. CDR3 length: 16 residues. With 1 base removed from V and 0 bases from J, the gap between germline ends came to 11 bases. Here the CDR3 DNA reads TGTGCCAGCAGTTTATTCCGACAGTATAGCACAGATACGCAGTATTTT. Translating gives CASSLFRQYSTDTQYF. Based on the CDR3 plus reference TRBV28 and TRBJ2-3, the full variable domain is DVKVTQSSRYLVKRTGEKVFLECVQDMDHENMFWYRQDPGLGLRLIYFSYDVKMKEKGDIPEGYSVSREKKERFSLILESASTNQTSMYLCASSLFRQYSTDTQYFGPGTRLTVL.

This clonotype was recorded at least ten times. This chain links TRBV13 with TRBJ1-2, with TRBD1 as a possible D gene (5 bases). Germline-derived CDR1 and CDR2 are PRHDT and FYEKMQ (reference sequence). The CDR3 covers 12 residues. The V gene lost 5 bases and the J gene lost 5 bases, with 9 bases spanning the gap. The CDR3 protein is CASSQAGYGYTF. The DNA of the CDR3 is TGTGCCAGCAGCCAAGCAGGGTATGGCTACACCTTC. The full variable domain, with the rest looked up from reference TRBV13 and TRBJ1-2, is AAGVIQSPRHLIKEKRETATLKCYPIPRHDTVYWYQQGPGQDPQFLISFYEKMQSDKGSIPDRFSAQQFSDYHSELNMSSLELGDSALYFCASSQAGYGYTFGSGTRLTVV.

This clonotype was observed many times. V gene TRBV5-1 combines with J gene TRBJ1-3; D perhaps matches TRBD1 (5 bases). Germline CDR1 and CDR2: SGHRS and YFSETQ. The CDR3 extends over 15 amino acids. V lost 1 base and J 2 bases, leaving 10 bases between the germline ends. The CDR3 coding sequence is TGCGCCAGCAGCTTGAACCCAGGGACTGGAAACACCATATATTTT. Translated, it gives CASSLNPGTGNTIYF.

This clonotype has a count of ten or more. The chain links TRBV7-2 to TRBJ2-1; perhaps TRBD2 as D (5 bases). This CDR3 contains 15 residues. V was shortened by 1 base and J by 4 bases, with 11 bases between the two germline ends. CDR1 SGHTA and CDR2 FQGNSA come from the germline V gene. The CDR3 DNA reads TGTGCCAGCAGCTTAGGTGGGAGCAAGTACAATGAGCAGTTCTTC. This encodes CASSLGGSKYNEQFF.

This clonotype was found many times. The genes are TRBV6-1 and TRBJ1-6; D gene ambiguous. CDR1 is MNHNS and CDR2 is SASEGT in the germline V gene. V lost 8 bases to trimming and J lost 10 bases, with 15 bases between them. The CDR3 is 13 amino acids. CDR3 DNA: TGTGCCAGCCGTGGCCAGGTCTCGTCACCCCTCCACTTT. Amino acid sequence: CASRGQVSSPLHF.

J is TRBJ2-3 and V is TRBV20-1, with 8 positions matching TRBD2. Germline V CDR1 and CDR2: DFQATT, SNEGSKA (reference sequence). The trim removed 0 bases at V and 2 bases at J, leaving 7 bases unmatched. This CDR3 is 16 amino acids long. The CDR3 is CSARDSGLEITDTQYF. CDR3 coding DNA: TGCAGTGCTAGAGATTCGGGACTAGAGATCACAGATACGCAGTATTTT.

This clonotype was seen many times. The chain uses TRBV5-1 and TRBJ1-5; D uncertain. V dropped 6 bases and J dropped 2 bases, with 15 bases sitting between them. From germline, CDR1 is SGHRS and CDR2 YFSETQ. CDR3 size: 15 residues. This chain's CDR3 is CASTVSGQRNQPQHF. CDR3 in DNA: TGCGCCAGCACCGTCTCCGGGCAGCGCAATCAGCCCCAGCATTTT.